The T cell receptor (beta chain) under discussion was sequenced for a study of T-cell memory formation after mild COVID-19. Sample barcodes and UMIs were carried by the TCR alpha and TCR beta cDNA libraries that 5'RACE generated with constant-segment primers. Each CDR3 protein gets one entry after TCRdb re-called the 5' RACE reads with MiXCR. The sample lists 250,000 to 350,000 distinct CDR3 sequences, roughly a fifth occurring once. Germline CDR1 is SGHNT and CDR2 is YYREEE (reference sequence). The CDR3 runs 15 residues. V lost 0 bases and J 6 bases, leaving 15 bases between the germline ends. This clonotype was seen more than once but under ten times. The antigen is undetermined. Study-wide findings and caveats: Day 37-peaking second-wave clones had unconfirmed SARS-CoV-2 specificity.

The sample consisted of PBMCs or a T cell subset sorted from them (not recorded which). This clonotype originated in a young man who had mild COVID-19 (a few samples of this study predate the infection). Cell type and time point are not known. This sequence joins TRBV5-4 and TRBJ1-1; no clear D. CDR3 region: CASSLGGILRAEAFF. The DNA of the CDR3 is TGTGCCAGCAGCTTGGGGGGAATCCTAAGGGCTGAAGCTTTCTTT.